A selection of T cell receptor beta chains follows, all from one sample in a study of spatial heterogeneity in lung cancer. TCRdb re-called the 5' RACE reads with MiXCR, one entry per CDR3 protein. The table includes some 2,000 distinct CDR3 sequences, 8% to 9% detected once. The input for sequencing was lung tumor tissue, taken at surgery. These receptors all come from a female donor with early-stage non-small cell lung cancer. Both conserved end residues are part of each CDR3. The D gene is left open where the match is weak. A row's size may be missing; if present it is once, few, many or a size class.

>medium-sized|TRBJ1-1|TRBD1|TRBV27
TGTGCCAGCAGTTTACAGACAGGGAGGTCTGAAGCTTTCTTT
CASSLQTGRSEAFF
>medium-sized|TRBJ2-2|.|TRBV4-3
TGCGCCAGCAGCCAAGAGAGGGGGATTATAACCGGGGAGCTGTTTTTT
CASSQERGIITGELFF
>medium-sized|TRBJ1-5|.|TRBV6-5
TGTGCCAGCAGTGATACGGGGAGTACTCAGCCCCAGCATTTT
CASSDTGSTQPQHF
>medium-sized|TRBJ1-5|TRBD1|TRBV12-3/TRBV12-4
TGTGCCAGCAGTTGGACAGGGGGATATTATAGCAATCAGCCCCAGCATTTT
CASSWTGGYYSNQPQHF
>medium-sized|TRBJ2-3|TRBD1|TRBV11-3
TGTGCCAGCAGTTTACAGGGGGATACGCAGTATTTT
CASSLQGDTQYF
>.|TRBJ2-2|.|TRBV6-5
TGTGCCAGCAGTTACAGCACCGGGGAGCTGTTTTTT
CASSYSTGELFF
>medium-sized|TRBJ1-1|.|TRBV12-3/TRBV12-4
TGTGCCAGCAGTTTGTGGGGGAGAGCCACTGAAGCTTTCTTT
CASSLWGRATEAFF
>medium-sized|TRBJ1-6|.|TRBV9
TGTGCCAGCTCCCCGGGGGTATATAATTCACCCCTCCACTTT
CASSPGVYNSPLHF
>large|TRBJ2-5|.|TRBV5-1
TGCGCCAGCAGTGGAACCGATCAGGGCCGGACCCAGTACTTC
CASSGTDQGRTQYF
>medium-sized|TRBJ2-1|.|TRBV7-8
TGTGCCAGCAGATACAGGGATGAGCAGTTCTTC
CASRYRDEQFF
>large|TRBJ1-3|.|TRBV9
TGTGCCAGCAGCTTTCTGGGTAAAGGAGACACCATATATTTT
CASSFLGKGDTIYF
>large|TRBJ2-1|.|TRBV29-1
TGCAGCGTTGCCCGCTCGCGGAACAATGAGCAGTTCTTC
CSVARSRNNEQFF
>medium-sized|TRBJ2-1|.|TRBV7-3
TGTGCCAGCACCCCCTCAGGGGAGGGTTACAATGAGCAGTTCTTC
CASTPSGEGYNEQFF
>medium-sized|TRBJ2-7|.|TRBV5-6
TGTGCCAGCAGCTTATTTCGGACTTCCTTCTCCTACGAGCAGTACTTC
CASSLFRTSFSYEQYF
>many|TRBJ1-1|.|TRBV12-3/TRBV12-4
TGTGCCAGCAGTTTTGGGGGAAACACTGAAGCTTTCTTT
CASSFGGNTEAFF
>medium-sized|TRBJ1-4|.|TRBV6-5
TGTGCCAGCAGTTCTCCATCTCCGGGACACCCTAATGAAAAACTGTTTTTT
CASSSPSPGHPNEKLFF
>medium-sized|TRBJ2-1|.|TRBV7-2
TGTGCCACCAGCTTTGGGTCGGGTGGGTACAATGAGCAGTTCTTC
CATSFGSGGYNEQFF
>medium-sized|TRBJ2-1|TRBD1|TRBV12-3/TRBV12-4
TGTGCCAGCAGTTGGGGACAGGGTCGTGAGCAGTTCTTC
CASSWGQGREQFF
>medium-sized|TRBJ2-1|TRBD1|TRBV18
TGTGCCAGCTCACCGTCCACAGGGGGATGGCAGTTCTTC
CASSPSTGGWQFF
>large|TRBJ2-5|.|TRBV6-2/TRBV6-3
TGTGCCAGCAGTTACATGAACAGCCAAGAGACCCAGTACTTC
CASSYMNSQETQYF
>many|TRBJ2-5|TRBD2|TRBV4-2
TGTGCCAGCAGCCTCCGGGAGGTGGGGGATTTCGGAGAGACCCAGTACTTC
CASSLREVGDFGETQYF
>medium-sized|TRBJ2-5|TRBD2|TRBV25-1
TGTGCCAGCAGTGCCGGTCGGGCTAGCGGGGAACAAGAGACCCAGTACTTC
CASSAGRASGEQETQYF
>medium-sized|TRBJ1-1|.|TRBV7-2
TGTGCCAGCAGCTTGAGTCCGGGAAGCACTGAAGCTTTCTTT
CASSLSPGSTEAFF
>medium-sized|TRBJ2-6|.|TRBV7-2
TGTGCCAGCAGCTCGGCGGCGGGTTCTGGGGCCAACGTCCTGACTTTC
CASSSAAGSGANVLTF
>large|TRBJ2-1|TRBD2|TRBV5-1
TGCGCCAGCAGCTTTAGCGGGGGGGCAGACAATGAGCAGTTCTTC
CASSFSGGADNEQFF
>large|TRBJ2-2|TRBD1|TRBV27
TGTGCCAGCAGTTTATTTTACCCCGGGACAGGGGACACCGGGGAGCTGTTTTTT
CASSLFYPGTGDTGELFF
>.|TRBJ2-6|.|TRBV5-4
TGTGCCAGCAGCTTACCGACAGGGCGGGACGGGGCCAACGTCCTGACTTTC
CASSLPTGRDGANVLTF
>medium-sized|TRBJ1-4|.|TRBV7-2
TGTGCCAGCAGCGTCAGGGGTTCGGCAACTAATGAAAAACTGTTTTTT
CASSVRGSATNEKLFF
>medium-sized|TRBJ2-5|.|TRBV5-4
TGTGCCAGCAGCTCCCGGACTGGCCAAGAGACCCAGTACTTC
CASSSRTGQETQYF
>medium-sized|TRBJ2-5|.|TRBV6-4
TGTGCCAGCAGTGACGGTGGGACCCAGTACTTC
CASSDGGTQYF
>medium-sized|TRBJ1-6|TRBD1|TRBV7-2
TGTGCCAGCAGCTCCGGGACAGGGGTAAATTCACCCCTCCACTTT
CASSSGTGVNSPLHF
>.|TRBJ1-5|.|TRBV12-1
TGTGCCAGCAGCTTCCAATCAGATCAGCCCCAGCATTTT
CASSFQSDQPQHF
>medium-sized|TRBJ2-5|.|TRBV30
TGTGCCTGCCGGCTAGGAGAGACCCAGTACTTC
CACRLGETQYF
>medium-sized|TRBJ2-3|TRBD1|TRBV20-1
TGCAGTGCTAGAGTCGGGACAGTAAACACAGATACGCAGTATTTT
CSARVGTVNTDTQYF
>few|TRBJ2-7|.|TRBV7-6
TGTGCCAGCAGCTTAGGCCCTACTGGCACGTCCTCCTACGAGCAGTACTTC
CASSLGPTGTSSYEQYF
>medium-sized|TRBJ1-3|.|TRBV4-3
TGCGCCAGCAGCCAAGATCCCCTCACTGGAAACACCATATATTTT
CASSQDPLTGNTIYF
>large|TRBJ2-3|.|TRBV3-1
TGTGCCAGCGCCCTGGCAGATACGCAGTATTTT
CASALADTQYF
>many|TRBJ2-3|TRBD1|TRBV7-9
TGTGCCAGCAGCTTTCAGGGGGCAGATACGCAGTATTTT
CASSFQGADTQYF
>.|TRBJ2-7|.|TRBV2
TGTGCCAGCAGTGAATTGGGACAATTGTCCGAGCAGTACTTC
CASSELGQLSEQYF
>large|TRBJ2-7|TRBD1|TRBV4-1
TGCGCCAGCAGCCCCCGACAGGGCTCCTACGAGCAGTACTTC
CASSPRQGSYEQYF
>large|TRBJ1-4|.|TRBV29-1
TGCAGCGGAGGGGGTGGTAATGAAAAACTGTTTTTT
CSGGGGNEKLFF
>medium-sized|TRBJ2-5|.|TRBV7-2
TGTGCCAGCAGCCGACGACTAGAGTTAGAGACCCAGTACTTC
CASSRRLELETQYF
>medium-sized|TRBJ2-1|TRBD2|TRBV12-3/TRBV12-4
TGTGCCAGCAGTTTTGGAGGGACTAGCAATGAGCAGTTCTTC
CASSFGGTSNEQFF
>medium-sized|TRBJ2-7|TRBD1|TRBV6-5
TGTGCCAGCAACAGGGGCTACGAGCAGTACTTC
CASNRGYEQYF
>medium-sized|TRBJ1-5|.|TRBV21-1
TGTGCCAGCAGCGGGACAGATTATAGCAATCAGCCCCAGCATTTT
CASSGTDYSNQPQHF
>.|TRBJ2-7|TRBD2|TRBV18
TGTGCCAGCTCACCGGATAGCGGGAGGACCCACGAGCAGTACTTC
CASSPDSGRTHEQYF
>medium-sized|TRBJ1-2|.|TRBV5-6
TGTGCCAGCAGCTTGTGGGAAAGCACGAGGGGCTACACCTTC
CASSLWESTRGYTF
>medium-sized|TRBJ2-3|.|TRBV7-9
TGTGCCAGCAGCCAGATCACAGATACGCAGTATTTT
CASSQITDTQYF
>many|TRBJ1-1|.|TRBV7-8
TGTGCCAGCAGCTTAGTACCCCTGAACACTGAAGCTTTCTTT
CASSLVPLNTEAFF